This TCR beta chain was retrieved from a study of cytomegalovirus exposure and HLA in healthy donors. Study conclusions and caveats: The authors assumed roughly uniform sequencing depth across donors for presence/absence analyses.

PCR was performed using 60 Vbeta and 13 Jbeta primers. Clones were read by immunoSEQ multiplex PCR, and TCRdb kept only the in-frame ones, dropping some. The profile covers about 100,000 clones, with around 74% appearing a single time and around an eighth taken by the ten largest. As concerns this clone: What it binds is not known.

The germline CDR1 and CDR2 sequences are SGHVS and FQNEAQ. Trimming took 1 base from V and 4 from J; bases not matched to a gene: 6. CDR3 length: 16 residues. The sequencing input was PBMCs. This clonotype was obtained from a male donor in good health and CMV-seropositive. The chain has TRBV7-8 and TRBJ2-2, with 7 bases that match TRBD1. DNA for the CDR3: TGTGCCAGCAGCTTAGGGGCAGGGGGTGTCACCGGGGAGCTGTTTTTT. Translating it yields CASSLGAGGVTGELFF.